Listed here are 18 T cell receptor beta chains from one sample, sequenced in a study of blood T cell repertoires in COVID-19 (TCRdb year 2020). Receptors were amplified or captured by the immunoSEQ multiplex PCR assay. In its TCRdb copy, this immuneACCESS table keeps in-frame sequences only and misses some clones. Where compared with another copy, unresolved V genes explain less than half of these, and the others have no known cause. The sample yields roughly 60,000 clones; around 82% were counted once. The leading ten clones occupy 15% to 20% of the sample. Sequences were obtained from peripheral blood. The receptors were sampled from a man aged 55 to 70 with COVID-19, enrolled during active disease.

The V and J genes are TRBV25-1 and TRBJ1-6, with a weak D call TRBD1 (6 bases). Germline V gives CDR1 MGHDK, CDR2 SYGVNS. The CDR3 is made up of 15 amino acids. V was trimmed by 2 bases and J by 4 bases, leaving 9 bases between them. The CDR3 DNA sequence: TGTGCCAGCAGTGAAATCCAGGGGTATAATTCACCCCTCCACTTT. It translates to CASSEIQGYNSPLHF.

V is TRBV27 and J is TRBJ2-5, with a tentative D call TRBD1 (6 bases). This CDR3 contains 19 residues. Germline CDR1 and CDR2: MNHEY and SMNVEV (reference sequence). V was cut by 5 bases and J by 2 bases, with 27 bases left in between. The CDR3 here is CASSPYHRDWAFGQETQYF. CDR3 DNA: TGTGCCAGCAGTCCATACCACAGGGATTGGGCGTTCGGACAAGAGACCCAGTACTTC.

This clone was seen just once. The genes are TRBV3-1 (or the pseudogene TRBV3-2) and TRBJ1-1, with D possibly matching TRBD1 (6 bases). The CDR3 has 15 residues. V gave up 1 base and J gave up 1 base, with 10 bases separating them. In germline, CDR1 is LGHDT, CDR2 YNNKEL (reference sequence). The CDR3 here is CASSQGSQGNTEAFF. The CDR3 DNA follows: TGTGCCAGCAGCCAAGGATCACAGGGGAACACTGAAGCTTTCTTT.

This sequence joins TRBV30 and TRBJ1-1; D unresolved. This CDR3 is 13 amino acids long. V was shortened by 6 bases and J by 0 bases, with 11 bases between the two germline ends. Germline V gene lookup returns CDR1 GTSNPN and CDR2 SVGIG (reference sequence). The CDR3 loop reads CACSPTVNTEAFF. The CDR3 DNA reads TGTGCCTGCTCCCCGACTGTGAACACTGAAGCTTTCTTT.

This clone was picked up a small number of times. The CDR3 sequence: CASSPYRLHQPQHF. CDR3 in DNA: TGTGCCAGCAGCCCCTACAGACTACATCAGCCCCAGCATTTT. The J gene is TRBJ1-5, the V gene TRBV6-2 or TRBV6-3, with D uncertain. V was pared by 6 bases and J by 5 bases, with 14 bases between. The CDR3 is 14 amino acids. CDR1 MNHEY and CDR2 SVGEGT come from the germline V gene.

The chain is built from TRBV9 and TRBJ2-1, with a weak D call TRBD2 (7 bases). The CDR3 has 15 residues. The germline V gene has CDR1 SGDLS and CDR2 YYNGEE. V lost 3 bases and J lost 4, with 14 bases in between. CDR3 nucleotide sequence: TGTGCCAGCAGCGGGATTGGGGGGGCTTACAATGAGCAGTTCTTC. Its translation is CASSGIGGAYNEQFF.

This sequence joins TRBV27 and TRBJ2-1; 11 nucleotides line up with TRBD2. Per the germline V gene, CDR1 is MNHEY and CDR2 is SMNVEV (reference sequence). V dropped 1 base and J dropped 1; count of bases not matched to a gene: 12. The CDR3 sequence is 20 residues long. The CDR3 spells CASSLLGLAGGLGSYNEQFF. The CDR3 coding sequence is TGTGCCAGCAGTTTATTAGGGCTAGCGGGAGGTTTAGGATCCTACAATGAGCAGTTCTTC.

J is TRBJ1-3 and V is TRBV11-2; D may be TRBD1 (5 bases). The length of the CDR3 is 14 residues. The germline CDR1 and CDR2 sequences are SGHAT and FQNNGV. V was trimmed by 5 bases and J by 0 bases, leaving 8 bases between them. CDR3 DNA sequence: TGTGCCAGCAGCCGGGGGATCTCTGGAAACACCATATATTTT. It codes for CASSRGISGNTIYF.

The chain uses TRBV18 and TRBJ2-3; possible D gene TRBD2, 5 bases. Trimming removed 3 bases at V and 1 base at J, with 8 bases between. This CDR3 has 14 amino acids. Germline CDR1 KGHSH, CDR2 LQKENI. The CDR3 sequence: CASSPPRGTDTQYF. The CDR3 bases are TGTGCCAGCTCACCTCCGCGGGGCACAGATACGCAGTATTTT.

V gene TRBV12-3 or TRBV12-4 combines with J gene TRBJ1-2, with 8 bases fitting TRBD1. CDR3 size: 13 residues. V lost 5 bases, J lost 5 bases, and 4 bases stayed unmatched. This chain's CDR3 is CASSPTGEYGYTF. The CDR3 DNA follows: TGTGCCAGCAGTCCGACAGGGGAGTATGGCTACACCTTC.

This clone has a single count. Here the CDR3 DNA reads TGTGCCAGCAGGGCGTTCCAGGACAATGAGCAGTTCTTC. Protein product: CASRAFQDNEQFF. V is TRBV6-5 and J is TRBJ2-1; no reliable D call. Germline CDR1 MNHEY, CDR2 SVGAGI. The CDR3 covers 13 residues. V lost 6 bases and J lost 5, with 11 bases in between.

This clone came up a few times. The genes are TRBV18 and TRBJ1-5, with 7 positions matching TRBD1. The germline gives CDR1 KGHSH, CDR2 LQKENI. J lost 7 bases, V lost 3 bases, and 6 bases had no gene match. CDR3 length: 14 residues. CDR3 nucleotides: TGTGCCAGCTCACCCGACAGGGCTGGGCAGCCCCAGCATTTT. It is translated as CASSPDRAGQPQHF. The whole variable domain, filled in from reference TRBV18 and TRBJ1-5, reads NAGVMQNPRHLVRRRGQEARLRCSPMKGHSHVYWYRQLPEEGLKFMVYLQKENIIDESGMPKERFSAEFPKEGPSILRIQQVVRGDSAAYFCASSPDRAGQPQHFGDGTRLSIL.

The chain has TRBV19 and TRBJ1-2, with 7 bases identical to TRBD1. This CDR3 has 15 residues. V gave up 5 bases and J gave up 0 bases; unmatched junction bases: 6. Germline values: CDR1 LNHDA, CDR2 SQIVND (reference sequence). Here the CDR3 reads CASSPGQVTNYGYTF. The CDR3 nucleotides read TGTGCCAGTAGTCCAGGACAGGTGACTAACTATGGCTACACCTTC.

The chain employs TRBV6-1 and TRBJ2-3; possibly TRBD2 for D (6 bases). Trimming shortened V by 1 base and J by 3 bases, and 8 bases separated the two germline ends. CDR1 is MNHNS and CDR2 is SASEGT in the germline V gene. The CDR3 has 14 amino acids. The DNA for the CDR3 is TGTGCCAGCAGTGAAGGACTAGGGACAGATACGCAGTATTTT. This translates into CASSEGLGTDTQYF.

This sequence joins TRBV9 and TRBJ2-2; 12 positions match TRBD1. Germline V gives CDR1 SGDLS, CDR2 YYNGEE. The CDR3 sequence is 18 residues long. The V and J ends lost 3 bases and 0 bases, in that order; junction bases with no gene match: 6. The CDR3 loop reads CASSGGTGGPTNTGELFF. The CDR3 DNA is TGTGCCAGCAGCGGAGGGACAGGGGGCCCTACGAACACCGGGGAGCTGTTTTTT.

The chain links TRBV3-1 (or the pseudogene TRBV3-2) to TRBJ2-6, with TRBD1 matching over 7 bases. Germline CDR1 and CDR2: LGHDT and YNNKEL (reference sequence). V lost 1 base to trimming and J lost 2 bases; unmatched junction nucleotides: 5. The CDR3 is 17 residues long. The CDR3 DNA follows: TGTGCCAGCAGCCAAGGACAGGGATTCGCTGGGGCCAACGTCCTGACTTTC. Encoded protein: CASSQGQGFAGANVLTF.

This chain uses TRBV2 with TRBJ1-2; TRBD1 aligns across 10 bases. J gave up 5 bases and V 3 bases, and 3 bases lay outside the gene matches. This CDR3 comprises 14 residues. Germline V CDR1 and CDR2: SNHLY, FYNNEI. The CDR3 DNA reads as TGTGCCAGCAGTGATTTGGGACAGGGGTATGGCTACACCTTC. This gives the protein CASSDLGQGYGYTF.

This chain links TRBV14 with TRBJ2-1; D perhaps matches TRBD1 (6 bases). Germline V gene sequence: CDR1 SGHDN, CDR2 FVKESK. V was pared by 4 bases and J by 9 bases, with 25 bases between. The CDR3 covers 17 residues. The CDR3 DNA sequence: TGTGCCAGCAGCCGACGGAAGGGGGATCCCAGGCCGGGTGAGCAGTTCTTC. Translation gives CASSRRKGDPRPGEQFF.